Listed here are 9 T cell receptor beta chains from one sample, sequenced in a study of OX40 agonist ivuxolimab in advanced cancers. Only in-frame clones appear in the TCRdb table, and some are missing; sequencing was by immunoSEQ multiplex PCR. This table holds around 100,000 clones, around 90% found once. This material consisted of CD4+ or CD8+ T cells sorted from blood, taken in a trial of the OX40 agonist ivuxolimab. These receptors all stem from an adult with an advanced solid tumor such as melanoma, head and neck, liver or kidney cancer.

The chain joins TRBV5-1 to TRBJ1-2, with D maybe TRBD1 (6 bases). Germline lookup yields CDR1 SGHRS and CDR2 YFSETQ. The V and J ends lost 0 bases and 4 bases respectively, with 19 bases between them. The length of the CDR3 is 17 residues. The CDR3, as DNA: TGCGCCAGCAGCTTGGGGAATTTCAGGGGCTTTAGCTATGGCTACACCTTC. This sequence encodes CASSLGNFRGFSYGYTF.

The rearrangement links TRBV5-6 to TRBJ2-7, with 11 bases matching TRBD2. The germline gives CDR1 SGHDT, CDR2 YYEEEE. The V and J ends lost 6 bases and 3 bases, in that order; junction bases with no gene match: 8. The length of the CDR3 is 15 residues. The CDR3 DNA is TGTGCCAGCACTTCGCTAGCGGGAGGCCTCTACGAGCAGTACTTC. This translates into CASTSLAGGLYEQYF.

J is TRBJ1-1 and V is TRBV5-6, with D perhaps TRBD1 (5 bases). The CDR3 contains 16 residues. CDR1 is SGHDT, CDR2 YYEEEE, per germline. V dropped 3 bases and J dropped 7 bases, with 22 bases sitting between them. The CDR3 DNA sequence: TGTGCCAGCAGCTCGACCGCACGGGGCCGATCGTATGAAGCTTTCTTT. Protein sequence: CASSSTARGRSYEAFF.

The gene calls are TRBV5-1 and TRBJ2-7, with TRBD2 identical over 9 bases. Trimming took 4 bases from V and 4 from J; bases not matched to a gene: 6. CDR3 length: 14 amino acids. Germline values: CDR1 SGHRS, CDR2 YFSETQ. The CDR3 region has the DNA TGCGCCAGCAGCCAACTAGCGGGCCTTTACGAGCAGTACTTC. Translating gives CASSQLAGLYEQYF. The full variable domain, with the rest looked up from reference TRBV5-1 and TRBJ2-7, is KAGVTQTPRYLIKTRGQQVTLSCSPISGHRSVSWYQQTPGQGLQFLFEYFSETQRNKGNFPGRFSGRQFSNSRSEMNVSTLELGDSALYLCASSQLAGLYEQYFGPGTRLTVT.

Worth noting for this clone: An end of the junction differs from the germline gene, which may be a read error. The V and J genes are TRBV9 and TRBJ2-1; the D gene could be TRBD1 or TRBD2 (6 bases each). Germline CDR1 SGDLS, CDR2 YYNGEE. The CDR3 totals 14 residues. In DNA, the CDR3 is TGTGCCAGCGGCGTTGCGCCGGGGGCCCATGAGCAGTTCTTC. Amino acids: CASGVAPGAHEQFF.

The J gene is TRBJ2-1, the V gene TRBV19; either TRBD1 or TRBD2 may fit D (5 bases each). V was trimmed by 3 bases and J by 5 bases, leaving 8 bases between them. The length of the CDR3 is 13 residues. The germline gives CDR1 LNHDA, CDR2 SQIVND (reference sequence). The chain's CDR3 is CASSIGTNNEQFF. As DNA, the CDR3 is TGTGCCAGTAGTATCGGGACCAACAATGAGCAGTTCTTC.

This clone occurred a few times. This chain's CDR3 is CASSFGDPRRDYEQYF. Written as DNA, the CDR3 is TGTGCCAGCAGTTTCGGGGATCCGCGGCGGGACTACGAGCAGTACTTC. This chain connects TRBV6-6 to TRBJ2-7, with a tentative D call TRBD2 (6 bases). V gave up 4 bases and J gave up 3 bases, with 19 bases separating them. The CDR3 runs to 16 residues. Germline lookup yields CDR1 MNHNY and CDR2 SVGAGI (reference sequence).

The sample holds a few counts of this clone. The chain carries TRBV10-2 and TRBJ2-7; the D gene is possibly TRBD1 (6 bases). Trimming removed 6 bases from V and 0 bases from J, with 21 bases in between. CDR1 and CDR2 (germline): WSHSY, SAAADI. CDR3 length equals 17 residues. CDR3: CASRPVVDRFSSYEQYF. DNA for the CDR3: TGCGCCAGCAGGCCTGTAGTCGACAGGTTTAGCTCCTACGAGCAGTACTTC.

The rearrangement joins TRBV5-6 to TRBJ1-2; D gene unclear. Looked up from germline, CDR1 is SGHDT and CDR2 is YYEEEE. The CDR3 runs 14 residues. The V and J ends lost 0 bases and 4 bases respectively, with 10 bases between them. The CDR3 is CASSLARASYGYTF. In DNA form, the CDR3 reads TGTGCCAGCAGCTTGGCCAGAGCGTCCTATGGCTACACCTTC.